These 10 T cell receptor beta chains came from one sample sequenced in a study of OX40 agonist ivuxolimab in advanced cancers. Using immunoSEQ multiplex PCR, the repertoire was profiled, and TCRdb retains in-frame clones only, with some absent. Of about 68,000 clones listed, roughly 84% are singletons. Sequenced material: CD4+ or CD8+ T cells sorted from blood, taken in a trial of the OX40 agonist ivuxolimab. All receptors come from an adult with an advanced solid tumor such as melanoma, head and neck, liver or kidney cancer.

The gene calls are TRBV6-5 and TRBJ1-2; possibly TRBD1 for D (5 bases). The CDR3 runs to 14 residues. Between the trimmed V and J ends, which lost 0 bases and 4 bases, there was a span of 9 bases. Germline values: CDR1 MNHEY, CDR2 SVGAGI. In DNA, the CDR3 is TGTGCCAGCAGTTACTCGGGGGGGGGCTATGGCTACACCTTC. Translating it yields CASSYSGGGYGYTF.

The CDR3 bases are TGCGCCAGCAGGCGAAAACAGGGATGGGCGGTCGAGGACATGAACACTGAAGCTTTCTTT. This encodes CASRRKQGWAVEDMNTEAFF. The chain uses TRBV4-1 and TRBJ1-1, with TRBD1 as a possible D gene (6 bases). The germline V and J ends were trimmed by 6 bases and 0 bases, with 29 bases remaining between them. This CDR3 region has 20 residues. The V gene's germline CDR1 is MGHRA and CDR2 YSYEKL.

The genes are TRBV6-5 and TRBJ1-1; the D is unclear. The CDR3 is made up of 15 amino acids. Trimming removed 1 base at V and 3 bases at J, with 12 bases between. The germline V gene has CDR1 MNHEY and CDR2 SVGAGI. CDR3 nucleotide sequence: TGTGCCAGCAGTTACTTGGCTGCGCGGGACACTGAAGCTTTCTTT. Translating gives CASSYLAARDTEAFF.

The V and J genes are TRBV6-1 and TRBJ1-6, with TRBD1 matching 7 bases. Losses at the gene ends were 3 bases for V and 10 bases for J; bases not matched to a gene: 6. From germline, CDR1 is MNHNS and CDR2 SASEGT. The CDR3 consists of 14 residues. CDR3 loop: CASSDHRGPSPLHF. CDR3 sequence (DNA): TGTGCCAGCAGTGATCACAGGGGCCCCTCACCCCTCCACTTT.

J is TRBJ1-1 and V is TRBV25-1; D not certain. Deletions cut 8 bases from V and 3 bases from J, with 22 bases between. Germline V gene data show CDR1 as MGHDK and CDR2 as SYGVNS. CDR3 size: 16 residues. CDR3 in amino acids: CASAHLRAAGDTEAFF. In DNA form, the CDR3 reads TGTGCCAGCGCCCACCTACGGGCGGCTGGGGACACTGAAGCTTTCTTT.

V usage is TRBV5-1 and J usage is TRBJ2-5, with 7 bases that match TRBD2. The CDR3 spans 14 residues. Germline CDR1 and CDR2: SGHRS and YFSETQ. Unmatched junction bases numbered 4, after V lost 5 bases and J lost 0 bases. This CDR3 reads CASSQRGDQETQYF. CDR3 coding DNA: TGCGCCAGCAGTCAACGGGGGGACCAAGAGACCCAGTACTTC.

This rearrangement joins TRBV5-1 to TRBJ2-1, with D maybe TRBD1 (6 bases). The CDR3 is made up of 16 amino acids. Trimming removed 1 base at V and 7 bases at J, with 18 bases between. CDR1 is SGHRS, CDR2 YFSETQ, per germline. Written as DNA, the CDR3 is TGCGCCAGCAGCTTGTGGGAAACCTCGAGGGGGAATGAGCAGTTCTTC. This gives the protein CASSLWETSRGNEQFF.

J is TRBJ1-3 and V is TRBV7-9, with TRBD1 as a possible D gene (5 bases). V lost 3 bases, J lost 2 bases, and 8 bases lay in between. The CDR3 is 14 residues long. Germline loops: CDR1 SEHNR, CDR2 FQNEAQ (reference sequence). The CDR3, as DNA: TGTGCCAGCAGCTTCTCAGGGCCTGGAAACACCATATATTTT. Amino acid sequence: CASSFSGPGNTIYF.

J is TRBJ1-2 and V is TRBV4-3; 7 bases align to TRBD1. V lost 9 bases to trimming and J lost 8 bases; unmatched junction nucleotides: 15. Per the germline V gene, CDR1 is LGHNA and CDR2 is YSLEER. This CDR3 is built from 14 residues. The CDR3 sequence: CARILYDRVRGYTF. CDR3 nucleotides: TGCGCCAGGATTCTCTATGACAGGGTGAGAGGCTACACCTTC.

The chain joins TRBV18 to TRBJ2-7, with TRBD1 matching 9 bases. Germline loops: CDR1 KGHSH, CDR2 LQKENI. This CDR3 is 15 amino acids long. V was pared by 3 bases and J by 6 bases, with 9 bases of the junction left unmatched. The CDR3 protein is CASSPTPGQGVEQYF. DNA for the CDR3: TGTGCCAGCTCACCGACACCGGGACAGGGTGTCGAGCAGTACTTC.